This T cell receptor beta chain was sequenced for a study of a mutant IDH1 vaccine in newly diagnosed glioma. Whole-study context: Among treated patients, roughly 60% were male and around 40% female, and mean age was around 40 years.

The V segment lost 6 bases and the J segment 7 bases; nucleotides outside the gene matches: 9. Germline V gene sequence: CDR1 LNHDA, CDR2 SQIVND (reference sequence). The CDR3 extends over 14 amino acids. A remark on this clone: Antigen specificity is unknown.

Time point meaning: week 35, safety follow-up. The investigators gave 300 ug of mutant IDH1 20-mer peptide in each vaccine dose, together with topical imiquimod. TCRdb's copy holds only in-frame clones and misses some; the assay was immunoSEQ multiplex PCR. Among 30,000 to 40,000 clones listed, approximately 78% were seen once. The specimen comprised PBMCs, sampled from a glioma patient whose treatment included an IDH1 peptide vaccine. This receptor was identified in a woman aged 18-35 years with glioma. This rearrangement joins TRBV19 to TRBJ2-7, with 10 bases lining up with TRBD2. Written as DNA, the CDR3 is TGTGCCAGTAGGGCTAGCGGGAGTCCGGGAGAGCAGTACTTC. Encoded protein: CASRASGSPGEQYF.